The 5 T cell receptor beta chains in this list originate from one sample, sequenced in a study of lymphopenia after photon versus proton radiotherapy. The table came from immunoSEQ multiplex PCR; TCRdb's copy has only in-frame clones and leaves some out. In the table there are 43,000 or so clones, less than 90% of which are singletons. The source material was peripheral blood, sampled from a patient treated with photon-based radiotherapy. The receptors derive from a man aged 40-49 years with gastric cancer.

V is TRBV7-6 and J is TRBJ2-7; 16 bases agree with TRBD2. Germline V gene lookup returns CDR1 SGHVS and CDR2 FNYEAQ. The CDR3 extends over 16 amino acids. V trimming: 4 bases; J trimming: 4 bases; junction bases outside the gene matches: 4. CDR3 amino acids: CASSSGTSGGAYEQYF. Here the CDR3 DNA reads TGTGCCAGCAGCTCCGGGACTAGCGGGGGGGCGTACGAGCAGTACTTC.

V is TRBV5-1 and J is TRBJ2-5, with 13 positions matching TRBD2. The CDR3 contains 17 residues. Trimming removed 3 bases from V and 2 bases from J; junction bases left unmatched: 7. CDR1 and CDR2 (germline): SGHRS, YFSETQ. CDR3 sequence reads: CASSSGTSGVPQETQYF. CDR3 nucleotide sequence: TGCGCCAGCAGCTCCGGGACTAGCGGGGTCCCGCAAGAGACCCAGTACTTC. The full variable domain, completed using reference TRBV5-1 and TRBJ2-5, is KAGVTQTPRYLIKTRGQQVTLSCSPISGHRSVSWYQQTPGQGLQFLFEYFSETQRNKGNFPGRFSGRQFSNSRSEMNVSTLELGDSALYLCASSSGTSGVPQETQYFGPGTRLLVL.

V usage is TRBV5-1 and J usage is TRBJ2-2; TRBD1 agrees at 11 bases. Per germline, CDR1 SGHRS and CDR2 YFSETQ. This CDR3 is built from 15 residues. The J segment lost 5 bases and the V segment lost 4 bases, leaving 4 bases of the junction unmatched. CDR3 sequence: CASSQGQGETGELFF. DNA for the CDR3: TGCGCCAGCAGCCAGGGACAGGGGGAGACCGGGGAGCTGTTTTTT.

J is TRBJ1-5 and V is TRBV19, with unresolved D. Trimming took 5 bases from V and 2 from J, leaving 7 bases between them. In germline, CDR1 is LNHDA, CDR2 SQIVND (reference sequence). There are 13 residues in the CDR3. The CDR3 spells CASSRAGNQPQHF. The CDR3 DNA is TGTGCCAGTAGTCGGGCAGGCAATCAGCCCCAGCATTTT.

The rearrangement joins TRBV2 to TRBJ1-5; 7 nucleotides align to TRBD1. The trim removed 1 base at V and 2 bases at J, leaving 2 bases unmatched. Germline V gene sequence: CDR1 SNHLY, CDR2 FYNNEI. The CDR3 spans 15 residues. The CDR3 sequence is CASSEGQGGNQPQHF. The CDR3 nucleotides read TGTGCCAGCAGTGAAGGGCAGGGGGGCAATCAGCCCCAGCATTTT.